This is a list of T cell receptor beta chains from one sample in a study of a mutant IDH1 vaccine in newly diagnosed glioma. These TCRs' antigens remain unknown. Generated by immunoSEQ multiplex PCR, the TCRdb table keeps only in-frame clones and is missing some. The table has under 95,000 clones, over 75% seen once; the top ten hold under 0.6%. The material was PBMCs, obtained from a glioma patient whose treatment included an IDH1 peptide vaccine. The source is a woman between 45 and 60 years old with glioma. Each CDR3 is given with its conserved first and last residue. The D gene is left open where the match is weak. Clone size appears in some rows only: once, few, many, or a class for an expanded clone.

v_gene: TRBV4-2
d_gene: TRBD2
len: 17
abundance: NA
j_gene: TRBJ2-1
CDR3aa: CASSQASGGGWTNEQFF
CDR3nt: TGTGCCAGCAGCCAAGCCTCCGGGGGGGGCTGGACGAATGAGCAGTTCTTC

v_gene: TRBV5-1
d_gene: NA
len: 15
abundance: NA
j_gene: TRBJ2-7
CDR3aa: CASSLGRGGLEEQYF
CDR3nt: TGCGCCAGCAGCTTGGGTCGAGGAGGGCTGGAGGAGCAGTACTTC

v_gene: TRBV4-1
d_gene: NA
len: 13
abundance: few
j_gene: TRBJ1-2
CDR3aa: CASSQDPRDGYTF
CDR3nt: TGCGCCAGCAGCCAAGATCCCAGGGATGGCTACACCTTC

v_gene: TRBV27
d_gene: NA
len: 13
abundance: NA
j_gene: TRBJ2-7
CDR3aa: CASSPDGSYEQYF
CDR3nt: TGTGCCAGCAGCCCTGACGGCTCCTACGAGCAGTACTTC

v_gene: TRBV9
d_gene: NA
len: 15
abundance: NA
j_gene: TRBJ2-6
CDR3aa: CASIGEGSGANVLTF
CDR3nt: TGTGCCAGCATAGGAGAGGGCTCTGGGGCCAACGTCCTGACTTTC

v_gene: TRBV6-5
d_gene: TRBD1
len: 13
abundance: NA
j_gene: TRBJ2-6
CDR3aa: CASQGAGANVLTF
CDR3nt: TGTGCCTCACAGGGGGCTGGGGCCAACGTCCTGACTTTC

v_gene: TRBV6-6
d_gene: TRBD1
len: 14
abundance: NA
j_gene: TRBJ2-7
CDR3aa: CASSSRDRTYEQYF
CDR3nt: TGTGCCAGCAGTTCCCGGGACAGGACCTACGAGCAGTACTTC

v_gene: TRBV9
d_gene: TRBD2
len: 15
abundance: NA
j_gene: TRBJ2-1
CDR3aa: CASSVDGRVYNEQFF
CDR3nt: TGTGCCAGCAGCGTAGACGGGAGGGTTTACAATGAGCAGTTCTTC

v_gene: TRBV28
d_gene: NA
len: 15
abundance: NA
j_gene: TRBJ1-1
CDR3aa: CASSFLLQQSTEAFF
CDR3nt: TGTGCCAGCAGTTTCCTCCTCCAGCAAAGCACTGAAGCTTTCTTT

v_gene: TRBV5-1
d_gene: TRBD2
len: 16
abundance: NA
j_gene: TRBJ2-1
CDR3aa: CASSLKGLVANNEQFF
CDR3nt: TGCGCCAGCAGCTTAAAGGGACTAGTCGCCAACAATGAGCAGTTCTTC

v_gene: TRBV6-1
d_gene: TRBD1
len: 15
abundance: NA
j_gene: TRBJ1-5
CDR3aa: CASSLMTGGSQPQHF
CDR3nt: TGTGCCAGCAGTCTCATGACAGGGGGTAGTCAGCCCCAGCATTTT

v_gene: TRBV5-1
d_gene: NA
len: 12
abundance: once
j_gene: TRBJ2-7
CDR3aa: CASSSESYEQYF
CDR3nt: TGCGCCAGCAGCTCAGAGTCCTACGAGCAGTACTTC

v_gene: TRBV19
d_gene: TRBD1
len: 14
abundance: NA
j_gene: TRBJ2-1
CDR3aa: CASKGTGSYNEQFF
CDR3nt: TGTGCCAGTAAAGGGACAGGCTCCTACAATGAGCAGTTCTTC

v_gene: TRBV19
d_gene: TRBD1
len: 13
abundance: NA
j_gene: TRBJ1-4
CDR3aa: CASDLGQGEKLFF
CDR3nt: TGTGCCAGCGACCTCGGACAGGGTGAAAAACTGTTTTTT

v_gene: TRBV28
d_gene: NA
len: 12
abundance: NA
j_gene: TRBJ1-2
CDR3aa: CASRRQAVGYTF
CDR3nt: TGTGCCAGCAGAAGACAGGCAGTGGGCTACACCTTC

v_gene: TRBV28
d_gene: NA
len: 15
abundance: NA
j_gene: TRBJ1-2
CDR3aa: CASSLEQGYNYGYTF
CDR3nt: TGTGCCAGCAGTTTAGAGCAGGGTTATAACTATGGCTACACCTTC

v_gene: TRBV18
d_gene: NA
len: 18
abundance: once
j_gene: TRBJ1-5
CDR3aa: CASSRSDAGDTGGQPQHF
CDR3nt: TGTGCCAGCTCACGTTCGGACGCAGGAGACACCGGCGGTCAGCCCCAGCATTTT

v_gene: TRBV7-9
d_gene: NA
len: 12
abundance: NA
j_gene: TRBJ2-7
CDR3aa: CASSFEKYEQYF
CDR3nt: TGTGCCAGCAGCTTCGAGAAATACGAGCAGTACTTC

v_gene: TRBV7-3
d_gene: TRBD2
len: 14
abundance: NA
j_gene: TRBJ2-7
CDR3aa: CASTWRESSYEQYF
CDR3nt: TGTGCCAGCACCTGGCGGGAGAGCTCCTACGAGCAGTACTTC

v_gene: TRBV9
d_gene: TRBD2
len: 16
abundance: NA
j_gene: TRBJ2-3
CDR3aa: CASSAASGSNTDTQYF
CDR3nt: TGTGCCAGCAGCGCGGCTAGCGGGAGCAACACAGATACGCAGTATTTT

v_gene: TRBV30
d_gene: TRBD1
len: 15
abundance: NA
j_gene: TRBJ1-4
CDR3aa: CAWSRTGATNEKLFF
CDR3nt: TGTGCCTGGAGTCGGACAGGGGCAACTAATGAAAAACTGTTTTTT

v_gene: TRBV7-2
d_gene: NA
len: 11
abundance: few
j_gene: TRBJ1-1
CDR3aa: CASSPRSEAFF
CDR3nt: TGTGCCAGCAGCCCTCGATCTGAAGCTTTCTTT

v_gene: TRBV30
d_gene: NA
len: 11
abundance: few
j_gene: TRBJ1-1
CDR3aa: CAWGENTEAFF
CDR3nt: TGTGCCTGGGGGGAGAACACTGAAGCTTTCTTT

v_gene: TRBV28
d_gene: TRBD1
len: 19
abundance: NA
j_gene: TRBJ2-7
CDR3aa: CASSLSATGGSTTPYEQYF
CDR3nt: TGTGCCAGCAGTTTAAGTGCGACAGGGGGCTCAACCACCCCCTACGAGCAGTACTTC

v_gene: TRBV6-6
d_gene: NA
len: 15
abundance: NA
j_gene: TRBJ2-2
CDR3aa: CASSYSGTFGGELFF
CDR3nt: TGTGCCAGCAGTTACTCAGGGACTTTTGGCGGGGAGCTGTTTTTT

v_gene: TRBV27
d_gene: NA
len: 14
abundance: NA
j_gene: TRBJ2-7
CDR3aa: CASSPSTDFYEQYF
CDR3nt: TGTGCCAGCAGTCCCTCGACAGATTTCTACGAGCAGTACTTC

v_gene: TRBV5-8
d_gene: TRBD1
len: 14
abundance: NA
j_gene: TRBJ1-6
CDR3aa: CASSLRQGGSPLHF
CDR3nt: TGTGCCAGCAGCCTCCGACAGGGGGGTTCACCCCTCCACTTT

v_gene: TRBV27
d_gene: TRBD1
len: 17
abundance: NA
j_gene: TRBJ1-5
CDR3aa: CASSQWTGADSNQPQHF
CDR3nt: TGTGCCAGCAGTCAGTGGACAGGGGCGGATAGCAATCAGCCCCAGCATTTT

v_gene: TRBV12-5
d_gene: TRBD1
len: 14
abundance: NA
j_gene: TRBJ1-2
CDR3aa: CASGWTGGSYGYTF
CDR3nt: TGTGCTAGTGGATGGACAGGAGGCAGCTATGGCTACACCTTC

v_gene: TRBV11-2
d_gene: NA
len: 15
abundance: NA
j_gene: TRBJ2-5
CDR3aa: CASSLDGRKQETQYF
CDR3nt: TGTGCCAGCAGCTTAGACGGACGGAAGCAAGAGACCCAGTACTTC

v_gene: TRBV10-1
d_gene: NA
len: 13
abundance: once
j_gene: TRBJ2-3
CDR3aa: CASSGHGGYTQYF
CDR3nt: TGCGCCAGCAGTGGTCATGGGGGGTATACGCAGTATTTT

v_gene: TRBV2
d_gene: TRBD1
len: 15
abundance: NA
j_gene: TRBJ1-2
CDR3aa: CASSWDRGRENGYTF
CDR3nt: TGTGCCAGCAGTTGGGACAGGGGGCGGGAGAATGGCTACACCTTC

v_gene: TRBV27
d_gene: NA
len: 12
abundance: NA
j_gene: TRBJ1-2
CDR3aa: CASKGPGGGYTF
CDR3nt: TGTGCCAGCAAAGGGCCGGGAGGTGGCTACACCTTC

v_gene: TRBV13
d_gene: NA
len: 16
abundance: NA
j_gene: TRBJ2-2
CDR3aa: CASSLRETGRTGELFF
CDR3nt: TGTGCCAGCAGCTTACGTGAGACAGGACGGACCGGGGAGCTGTTTTTT

v_gene: TRBV15
d_gene: TRBD2
len: 17
abundance: NA
j_gene: TRBJ2-2
CDR3aa: CATMETSGRSNTGELFF
CDR3nt: TGTGCCACCATGGAGACTAGCGGGAGATCGAACACCGGGGAGCTGTTTTTT

v_gene: TRBV29-1
d_gene: NA
len: 13
abundance: NA
j_gene: TRBJ1-1
CDR3aa: CSVERQVGTEAFF
CDR3nt: TGCAGCGTTGAAAGGCAGGTAGGCACTGAAGCTTTCTTT

v_gene: TRBV11-2
d_gene: TRBD1
len: 14
abundance: NA
j_gene: TRBJ2-7
CDR3aa: CASSSWDRGYEQYF
CDR3nt: TGTGCCAGCAGCTCGTGGGACAGGGGATACGAGCAGTACTTC

v_gene: TRBV29-1
d_gene: TRBD2
len: 16
abundance: NA
j_gene: TRBJ2-1
CDR3aa: CSVDHFERDSYNEQFF
CDR3nt: TGCAGCGTTGACCACTTTGAGCGGGATTCCTACAATGAGCAGTTCTTC

v_gene: TRBV30
d_gene: NA
len: 14
abundance: NA
j_gene: TRBJ2-3
CDR3aa: CAWGWTKEADTQYF
CDR3nt: TGTGCCTGGGGGTGGACCAAGGAGGCAGATACGCAGTATTTT

v_gene: TRBV16
d_gene: NA
len: 16
abundance: once
j_gene: TRBJ2-7
CDR3aa: CASSPRDRLSSYEQYF
CDR3nt: TGTGCCAGCAGCCCAAGAGACAGGCTCTCCTCCTACGAGCAGTACTTC

v_gene: TRBV29-1
d_gene: NA
len: 9
abundance: NA
j_gene: TRBJ2-1
CDR3aa: CSVGYEQFF
CDR3nt: TGCAGCGTCGGATATGAGCAGTTCTTC

v_gene: TRBV28
d_gene: NA
len: 12
abundance: NA
j_gene: TRBJ1-5
CDR3aa: CAGAGLGQPQHF
CDR3nt: TGTGCTGGGGCAGGGCTTGGTCAGCCCCAGCATTTT

v_gene: TRBV7-2
d_gene: NA
len: 15
abundance: NA
j_gene: TRBJ1-1
CDR3aa: CASSPGVQMNTEAFF
CDR3nt: TGTGCCAGCAGCCCCGGGGTCCAAATGAACACTGAAGCTTTCTTT

v_gene: TRBV2
d_gene: NA
len: 14
abundance: NA
j_gene: TRBJ2-3
CDR3aa: CASRLGLSTDTQYF
CDR3nt: TGTGCCAGTCGGCTAGGACTTAGCACAGATACGCAGTATTTT

v_gene: TRBV27
d_gene: TRBD1
len: 15
abundance: NA
j_gene: TRBJ1-2
CDR3aa: CASRLGGTGNYGYTF
CDR3nt: TGTGCCAGCAGGCTAGGGGGGACAGGGAACTATGGCTACACCTTC

v_gene: TRBV10-2
d_gene: NA
len: 14
abundance: NA
j_gene: TRBJ2-1
CDR3aa: CASSTSGTRGEQFF
CDR3nt: TGCGCCAGCAGTACCTCCGGGACGAGGGGTGAGCAGTTCTTC

v_gene: TRBV5-4
d_gene: TRBD1
len: 15
abundance: NA
j_gene: TRBJ1-2
CDR3aa: CASSPGQGANYGYTF
CDR3nt: TGTGCCAGCAGCCCTGGACAGGGGGCCAACTATGGCTACACCTTC

v_gene: TRBV6-1
d_gene: TRBD2
len: 16
abundance: NA
j_gene: TRBJ2-7
CDR3aa: CASSARSGSTGREQYF
CDR3nt: TGTGCCAGCAGTGCCCGATCCGGGTCCACCGGGAGGGAGCAGTACTTC

v_gene: TRBV4-2
d_gene: TRBD2
len: 20
abundance: NA
j_gene: TRBJ2-7
CDR3aa: CASSQMGGTSGRKISYEQYF
CDR3nt: TGTGCCAGCAGCCAAATGGGGGGGACTAGCGGGAGGAAGATCTCCTACGAGCAGTACTTC

v_gene: TRBV27
d_gene: NA
len: 14
abundance: NA
j_gene: TRBJ1-6
CDR3aa: CASSSGRYNSPLHF
CDR3nt: TGTGCCAGCAGTTCGGGACGCTATAATTCACCCCTCCACTTT

v_gene: TRBV6-6
d_gene: NA
len: 12
abundance: NA
j_gene: TRBJ1-2
CDR3aa: CASSLQGGGYTF
CDR3nt: TGTGCCAGCAGTTTACAGGGTGGGGGCTACACCTTC

v_gene: TRBV14
d_gene: TRBD2
len: 13
abundance: NA
j_gene: TRBJ2-7
CDR3aa: CASSQGLGYEQYF
CDR3nt: TGTGCCAGCAGCCAGGGACTAGGCTACGAGCAGTACTTC

v_gene: TRBV29-1
d_gene: NA
len: 14
abundance: NA
j_gene: TRBJ1-2
CDR3aa: CSVEDEMGGYGYTF
CDR3nt: TGCAGCGTTGAAGATGAAATGGGAGGGTATGGCTACACCTTC

v_gene: TRBV19
d_gene: NA
len: 16
abundance: NA
j_gene: TRBJ2-3
CDR3aa: CASSIRTGPGYDTQYF
CDR3nt: TGTGCCAGTAGTATCCGGACTGGGCCGGGATATGATACGCAGTATTTT

v_gene: TRBV28
d_gene: TRBD1
len: 14
abundance: once
j_gene: TRBJ1-2
CDR3aa: CASRTGQGLIGYTF
CDR3nt: TGTGCCAGCAGGACGGGACAGGGGTTAATTGGCTACACCTTC